This TCR beta chain was identified during a study of T cell repertoires in cytomegalovirus infection. In the study overall: In public TCR beta signatures, there were indications of both CMV infection and matching HLA type. Study results and limitations: Summed public TCR beta family frequency identified CMV carriers bearing the relevant HLA.

V shed 2 bases and J 1 base; nucleotides not matched to a gene: 2. Germline CDR1 reads SQVTM; CDR2 reads ANQGSEA. The CDR3 covers 14 residues. TCRdb passed the reads through MiXCR, listing each CDR3 protein once. The data show more than 500,000 distinct CDR3 sequences, approximately 15% seen once. This clonotype was found a few times. Its matching antigen is unknown. The sequence derives from a human donor in good health (CMV status not recorded). Some clones in this sample may be carry-over from other donors' samples. The sequenced sample consisted of CD8+ T cells from PBMCs. The J gene is TRBJ2-1, the V gene TRBV29-1, with 7 bases aligning to TRBD2. CDR3 nucleotides: TGCAGCGTTGAATGGGAGGGGTCCTACAATGAGCAGTTCTTC. Translation: CSVEWEGSYNEQFF.